One and the same sample provided the 12 T cell receptor beta chains below, sequenced in a study of monozygotic twins with inflammatory bowel disease. Using the 5' RACE reads, TCRdb records one entry per CDR3 protein without DNA. The sample has 150,000 or so distinct CDR3 sequences. The sample consisted of blood. These receptors originate from a human donor with ulcerative colitis or Crohn's disease, or a healthy co-twin of an affected twin (not recorded which).

The chain combines TRBV4-3 with TRBJ1-5; lacking DNA, the TRBD1 call made by TCRdb goes unchecked. Germline loops: CDR1 LGHNA, CDR2 YSLEER. This CDR3 has 16 amino acids. CDR3 loop: CASSQGTGYSNQPQHF.

The chain employs TRBV5-1 and TRBJ1-1; no DNA is available, so the TRBD1 call from TCRdb remains unchecked. The CDR3 contains 16 residues. CDR1 is SGHRS, CDR2 YFSETQ, per germline. The CDR3 here is CASSWGMTGANTEAFF.

The V gene is TRBV3-1, the J gene TRBJ1-6. The CDR3 spans 17 residues. In germline, CDR1 is LGHDT, CDR2 YNNKEL (reference sequence). CDR3: CASSQLRLSSYNSPLHF.

The V and J genes are TRBV29-1 and TRBJ1-1; TCRdb names TRBD1, which stays unverified in the absence of DNA. The CDR3 spans 13 residues. Per germline, CDR1 SQVTM and CDR2 ANQGSEA. Here the CDR3 reads CSVRRTSNTEAFF.

This chain's CDR3 is CASSLAGGRTNEKLFF. The rearrangement links TRBV12-3 or TRBV12-4 to TRBJ1-4; TCRdb designates TRBD1, a call that cannot be tested without DNA. This CDR3 has 16 amino acids.

The CDR3 here is CAWSTDRGLRGQYF. The chain uses TRBV30 and TRBJ2-7; TCRdb outputs TRBD1, but without DNA this stays unchecked. Per germline, CDR1 GTSNPN and CDR2 SVGIG (reference sequence). The CDR3 runs to 14 residues.

V gene TRBV28 combines with J gene TRBJ2-3; TCRdb names TRBD2, which stays unverified in the absence of DNA. The CDR3 runs 15 residues. In germline, CDR1 is MDHEN, CDR2 SYDVKM. CDR3 amino acids: CASRRRTRVSDTQYF.

V usage is TRBV29-1 and J usage is TRBJ2-7; TCRdb's D gene call, TRBD2, goes unchecked for lack of DNA. Germline V gene data show CDR1 as SQVTM and CDR2 as ANQGSEA. This CDR3 is 12 amino acids long. CDR3 amino acids: CSAEREAGEQYF.

J is TRBJ2-7 and V is TRBV7-2; TCRdb lists TRBD2, though no DNA is available to test this call. CDR3 length: 16 residues. In germline, CDR1 is SGHTA, CDR2 FQGNSA. CDR3 protein: CASSLVGGRASYEQYF.

The V call is TRBV5-1, the J call TRBJ2-7. Germline V gives CDR1 SGHRS, CDR2 YFSETQ. There are 15 residues in the CDR3. The CDR3 is CASSLDVGGSYEQYF.

The V and J genes are TRBV5-1 and TRBJ2-2. The CDR3 consists of 12 residues. The germline V gene encodes CDR1 SGHRS and CDR2 YFSETQ. Here the CDR3 reads CASSLVSGELFF.

The chain recombines TRBV9 with TRBJ2-3; TCRdb indicates TRBD2, and absent DNA this call remains unverified. The CDR3 sequence is 16 residues long. Germline loops: CDR1 SGDLS, CDR2 YYNGEE. The CDR3 here is CASSAGTSDWADTQYF. The complete variable domain, with remaining parts taken from reference TRBV9 and TRBJ2-3, reads DSGVTQTPKHLITATGQRVTLRCSPRSGDLSVYWYQQSLDQGLQFLIQYYNGEERAKGNILERFSAQQFPDLHSELNLSSLELGDSALYFCASSAGTSDWADTQYFGPGTRLTVL.